Described below is a single T cell receptor beta chain sequence and its context. The antigen is undetermined. Survey-depth immunoSEQ sequencing covered TCR beta CDR3 regions. Clones were read by immunoSEQ multiplex PCR, and TCRdb kept only the in-frame ones, dropping some. Of thousands of clones in the sample, less than 70% were seen once. This record belongs to a study of CD8 T cell repertoires and HIV-1 epitope variants. Study background: Epitopes were three Gag families plus Nef HW9 and YT9. An approximately 9-day culture received IL-2, IL-7 and IL-15 on days 3 and 7. 1M T cells were kept uncultured as a baseline.

The ends were cut back, 0 bases at V and 6 bases at J, with 9 bases in the middle. The CDR3 is 13 amino acids. CDR1 is SEHNR and CDR2 is FQNEAQ in the germline V gene (reference sequence). The sample was cultured CD8+ T cells derived from PBMCs. This rearrangement joins TRBV7-9 to TRBJ2-7; D possibly corresponds to TRBD1 (5 bases). The receptor was derived from a male donor with HIV. The CDR3 here is CASSLADRIEQYF. The CDR3 DNA follows: TGTGCCAGCAGCTTAGCCGACAGAATCGAGCAGTACTTC.